The rows below give T cell receptor beta chains drawn from one sample of a study of early T cells in non-severe SARS-CoV-2 infection. TCRdb ran MiXCR on the 5' RACE reads and lists one entry per CDR3 protein. The table lists about 40,000 distinct CDR3 sequences, about 4.9% of them singletons, with about 5% in the top ten. Material for sequencing was whole blood. These receptors all come from an adult who was a healthcare worker with PCR-confirmed SARS-CoV-2 infection or an uninfected control (not recorded which). The CDR3 runs from the conserved cysteine through the conserved F or W. The order of the fields is V gene, clone size, D gene, J gene, CDR3 DNA, CDR3 protein. A D gene is named only where the DNA matches it firmly. Expanded clones get a size class; other rows say once, few or many, or leave the size out.

V gene: TRBV28
clone size: -
D gene: TRBD2
J gene: TRBJ2-3
CDR3 DNA: TGTGCCAGCAGTTTATTGATTGCGGGAGGAAGCACAGATACGCAGTATTTT
CDR3 protein: CASSLLIAGGSTDTQYF

V gene: TRBV10-2
clone size: few
D gene: TRBD2
J gene: TRBJ2-1
CDR3 DNA: TGCGCCAGCAGTGACGGACTAGCGGGGGCCCCCTCCTACAATGAGCAGTTCTTC
CDR3 protein: CASSDGLAGAPSYNEQFF

V gene: TRBV10-3
clone size: many
D gene: -
J gene: TRBJ2-1
CDR3 DNA: TGTGCCATCAGTGCCGGACAGTTCAATGAGCAGTTCTTC
CDR3 protein: CAISAGQFNEQFF

V gene: TRBV20-1
clone size: many
D gene: TRBD1
J gene: TRBJ2-7
CDR3 DNA: TGCAGTGCCAATCGACAGGGAACTTACGAGCAGTACTTC
CDR3 protein: CSANRQGTYEQYF

V gene: TRBV18
clone size: few
D gene: -
J gene: TRBJ1-6
CDR3 DNA: TGTGCCAGCTCACCAGCGTCCACAGGGAATTCACCCCTCCACTTT
CDR3 protein: CASSPASTGNSPLHF

V gene: TRBV7-7
clone size: many
D gene: TRBD1
J gene: TRBJ2-5
CDR3 DNA: TGTGCTAGCAGCTCATTAGACAGGGCCGAAGAGACCCAGTACTTC
CDR3 protein: CASSSLDRAEETQYF

V gene: TRBV30
clone size: -
D gene: TRBD1
J gene: TRBJ1-2
CDR3 DNA: TGTGCCTGGAGTGCAGGGGGCTATGGCTACACCTTC
CDR3 protein: CAWSAGGYGYTF

V gene: TRBV7-9
clone size: few
D gene: -
J gene: TRBJ1-4
CDR3 DNA: TGTGCCAGCAGCGCGCTCACAGATGAAAAACTGTTTTTT
CDR3 protein: CASSALTDEKLFF

V gene: TRBV30
clone size: many
D gene: TRBD2
J gene: TRBJ2-2
CDR3 DNA: TGTGCCTCCCCACAAGGCGGGAGGTACACCGGGGAGCTGTTTTTT
CDR3 protein: CASPQGGRYTGELFF

V gene: TRBV28
clone size: many
D gene: -
J gene: TRBJ1-3
CDR3 DNA: TGTGCCAGCAGTCCCGGTAGGGTCGGAAACACCATATATTTT
CDR3 protein: CASSPGRVGNTIYF

V gene: TRBV20-1
clone size: -
D gene: -
J gene: TRBJ1-1
CDR3 DNA: TGCAGTGCTAGAGATCGGGCGGCGAACACTGAAGCTTTCTTT
CDR3 protein: CSARDRAANTEAFF

V gene: TRBV27
clone size: -
D gene: TRBD1
J gene: TRBJ2-7
CDR3 DNA: TGTGCCAGCAGAGACAGGGGCAACGATTACGAGCAGTACTTC
CDR3 protein: CASRDRGNDYEQYF

V gene: TRBV11-2
clone size: many
D gene: TRBD1
J gene: TRBJ2-2
CDR3 DNA: TGTGCCAGCAGCCCCCGGGGACAGGGGGCCGGGGGCACCGGGGAGCTGTTTTTT
CDR3 protein: CASSPRGQGAGGTGELFF

V gene: TRBV11-2
clone size: few
D gene: TRBD1
J gene: TRBJ1-1
CDR3 DNA: TGTGCCAGCAGCTACGTGTACAGGGGTGACACTGAAGCTTTCTTT
CDR3 protein: CASSYVYRGDTEAFF

V gene: TRBV12-3/TRBV12-4
clone size: -
D gene: -
J gene: TRBJ1-2
CDR3 DNA: TGTGCCAGCAGTTTCGGAGGAGGGGGAGTTATTGGCTACACCTTC
CDR3 protein: CASSFGGGGVIGYTF

V gene: TRBV12-3/TRBV12-4
clone size: medium-sized
D gene: -
J gene: TRBJ1-2
CDR3 DNA: TGTGCCAGCAGGTCGGGGAACGTCGTTGGGACCTTC
CDR3 protein: CASRSGNVVGTF

V gene: TRBV6-2/TRBV6-3
clone size: medium-sized
D gene: TRBD2
J gene: TRBJ2-3
CDR3 DNA: TGTGCCAGCAGTGACGGGAGGGCTAGCACAGATACGCAGTATTTT
CDR3 protein: CASSDGRASTDTQYF

V gene: TRBV9
clone size: many
D gene: -
J gene: TRBJ2-1
CDR3 DNA: TGTGCCAGCAGCCGAAATTTGGGGGATTTTTACAATGAGCAGTTCTTC
CDR3 protein: CASSRNLGDFYNEQFF

V gene: TRBV30
clone size: many
D gene: -
J gene: TRBJ1-6
CDR3 DNA: TGTGCCTGGACGGACAGACCAAATTCACCCCTCCACTTT
CDR3 protein: CAWTDRPNSPLHF

V gene: TRBV11-2
clone size: -
D gene: TRBD2
J gene: TRBJ2-3
CDR3 DNA: TGTGCCAGCAGCTTAGCGGGGGGATGGACAGATACGCAGTATTTT
CDR3 protein: CASSLAGGWTDTQYF

V gene: TRBV29-1
clone size: many
D gene: -
J gene: TRBJ1-2
CDR3 DNA: TGCAGCGTTGGGTCGGTTAACTATGGCTACACCTTC
CDR3 protein: CSVGSVNYGYTF

V gene: TRBV18
clone size: many
D gene: -
J gene: TRBJ2-1
CDR3 DNA: TGTGCCAGCTCACCACCCTTACAGGGAGCCCCCCGGTCCAATGAGCAGTTCTTC
CDR3 protein: CASSPPLQGAPRSNEQFF

V gene: TRBV5-6
clone size: many
D gene: TRBD1
J gene: TRBJ2-1
CDR3 DNA: TGTGCCAGCAGCGTGGGACAGGGAGTTGGTGAGCAGTTCTTC
CDR3 protein: CASSVGQGVGEQFF

V gene: TRBV20-1
clone size: many
D gene: -
J gene: TRBJ2-2
CDR3 DNA: TGCAGTGCCGGGGGCGGGAACACCGGGGAGCTGTTTTTT
CDR3 protein: CSAGGGNTGELFF

V gene: TRBV7-2
clone size: few
D gene: -
J gene: TRBJ2-5
CDR3 DNA: TGTGCCAGCAGCTTAGTTAGCGGCCAAGAGACCCAGTACTTC
CDR3 protein: CASSLVSGQETQYF

V gene: TRBV2
clone size: many
D gene: -
J gene: TRBJ1-1
CDR3 DNA: TGTGCCAGCAGGCAGGGACACGGGAACACTGAAGCTTTCTTT
CDR3 protein: CASRQGHGNTEAFF

V gene: TRBV7-9
clone size: few
D gene: TRBD1
J gene: TRBJ2-3
CDR3 DNA: TGTGCCAGCAGCTTAGAGACAGGGACATATGCAGCAGATACGCAGTATTTT
CDR3 protein: CASSLETGTYAADTQYF

V gene: TRBV7-8
clone size: few
D gene: -
J gene: TRBJ1-1
CDR3 DNA: TGTGCCAGCAGTCAAAGGGACCTACCGAACACTGAAGCTTTCTTT
CDR3 protein: CASSQRDLPNTEAFF

V gene: TRBV7-7
clone size: many
D gene: -
J gene: TRBJ1-3
CDR3 DNA: TGTGCTAGCAGCCTCAGCGGAAACTCTGGAAACACCATATATTTT
CDR3 protein: CASSLSGNSGNTIYF

V gene: TRBV3-1
clone size: -
D gene: -
J gene: TRBJ2-1
CDR3 DNA: TGTGCCAGCAGCCAAGTGGAACTAGCTGGGAATGAGCAGTTCTTC
CDR3 protein: CASSQVELAGNEQFF